This passage covers 21 T cell receptor beta chains from one sample sequenced in a study of cytomegalovirus exposure and HLA in healthy donors. Method: immunoSEQ multiplex PCR; TCRdb's copy keeps in-frame clones and lacks some. The data contain a few hundred thousand clones, around nine tenths of them singletons. Sequenced material: PBMCs. These receptor sequences come from a woman younger than 30 in good health and CMV-seronegative.

The chain uses TRBV4-1 and TRBJ2-5; D not resolved. The CDR3 covers 15 residues. Trimming took 0 bases from V and 4 from J, leaving 12 bases between them. Germline V gene lookup returns CDR1 MGHRA and CDR2 YSYEKL. The CDR3 protein is CASSQDVLSGETQYF. CDR3 DNA sequence: TGCGCCAGCAGCCAAGACGTCCTCTCCGGAGAGACCCAGTACTTC.

The genes are TRBV9 and TRBJ1-2, with D perhaps TRBD1 (5 bases). The CDR3 runs 15 residues. Germline CDR1 and CDR2: SGDLS and YYNGEE. Between the trimmed V and J ends, which lost 0 bases and 3 bases, there was a span of 12 bases. The CDR3 coding sequence is TGTGCCAGCAGCGTAGCCGGGAGGGGTGACTATGGCTACACCTTC. This encodes CASSVAGRGDYGYTF.

This clone occurred once. This sequence joins TRBV5-4 and TRBJ1-2, with TRBD1 identical over 9 bases. The germline V gene has CDR1 SGHNT and CDR2 YYREEE (reference sequence). The length of the CDR3 is 14 residues. Trimming at V came to 3 bases and at J to 2 bases, leaving 2 bases not matched to a gene. CDR3: CASSWDRVNYGYTF. The CDR3, as DNA: TGTGCCAGCAGCTGGGACAGGGTCAACTATGGCTACACCTTC. Supplemented by reference TRBV5-4 and TRBJ1-2, the full variable domain reads ETGVTQSPTHLIKTRGQQVTLRCSSQSGHNTVSWYQQALGQGPQFIFQYYREEENGRGNFPPRFSGLQFPNYSSELNVNALELDDSALYLCASSWDRVNYGYTFGSGTRLTVV.

CDR3 residues: CASSIQGLGEAFF. The CDR3 DNA sequence: TGTGCCAGCAGTATTCAGGGCTTGGGTGAAGCTTTCTTT. V is TRBV28 and J is TRBJ1-1; D may be TRBD1 (5 bases). The V and J ends lost 5 bases and 7 bases respectively, with 14 bases between them. CDR1 and CDR2 (germline): MDHEN, SYDVKM. There are 13 residues in the CDR3. The complete variable domain, with remaining parts taken from reference TRBV28 and TRBJ1-1, reads DVKVTQSSRYLVKRTGEKVFLECVQDMDHENMFWYRQDPGLGLRLIYFSYDVKMKEKGDIPEGYSVSREKKERFSLILESASTNQTSMYLCASSIQGLGEAFFGQGTRLTVV.

V usage is TRBV9 and J usage is TRBJ2-2; 14 nucleotides line up with TRBD2. Germline values: CDR1 SGDLS, CDR2 YYNGEE. CDR3 length: 17 residues. J was trimmed by 4 bases and V by 4 bases; bases with no gene match: 6. The CDR3 protein is CASSSRLAGGGTGELFF. The CDR3 nucleotides read TGTGCCAGCAGCTCCCGACTAGCGGGAGGGGGCACCGGGGAGCTGTTTTTT.

This clone was found a few times. The chain is built from TRBV19 and TRBJ1-3; 10 nucleotides match TRBD1. This CDR3 has 24 residues. Germline V gives CDR1 LNHDA, CDR2 SQIVND (reference sequence). The V and J ends lost 8 bases and 4 bases, in that order; junction bases with no gene match: 35. Written as DNA, the CDR3 is TGTGCCAGTCCCAAGGCCCGTCAACGAGGACGTAGTATAAGAGGGGACAGGGGAGGAAACACCATATATTTT. Its protein is CASPKARQRGRSIRGDRGGNTIYF. Drawing the rest from reference TRBV19 and TRBJ1-3, the complete variable domain is DGGITQSPKYLFRKEGQNVTLSCEQNLNHDAMYWYRQDPGQGLRLIYYSQIVNDFQKGDIAEGYSVSREKKESFPLTVTSAQKNPTAFYLCASPKARQRGRSIRGDRGGNTIYFGEGSWLTVV.

The V call is TRBV28, the J call TRBJ1-5; no reliable D call. The germline CDR1 and CDR2 sequences are MDHEN and SYDVKM. The CDR3 loop spans 15 amino acids. The V gene lost 6 bases and the J gene lost 6 bases, with 18 bases spanning the gap. The DNA for the CDR3 is TGTGCCAGCAGCCGCGACACTTCTGTAGGTCAGCCCCAGCATTTT. It yields the protein CASSRDTSVGQPQHF. Variable domain in full (rest from reference TRBV28 and TRBJ1-5): DVKVTQSSRYLVKRTGEKVFLECVQDMDHENMFWYRQDPGLGLRLIYFSYDVKMKEKGDIPEGYSVSREKKERFSLILESASTNQTSMYLCASSRDTSVGQPQHFGDGTRLSIL.

There are a few counts of this clone. The CDR3 spells CASSTGPGEAFF. The CDR3 DNA sequence: TGTGCCAGCAGTACAGGGCCCGGTGAAGCTTTCTTT. The rearrangement joins TRBV7-8 to TRBJ1-1; a possible D gene is TRBD1 (6 bases). Germline values: CDR1 SGHVS, CDR2 FQNEAQ. V dropped 6 bases and J dropped 7 bases, with 12 bases sitting between them. The CDR3 has 12 residues.

The chain recombines TRBV29-1 with TRBJ2-7, with 10 bases matching TRBD2. The CDR3 consists of 18 residues. Germline loops: CDR1 SQVTM, CDR2 ANQGSEA. The trim removed 0 bases at V and 0 bases at J, leaving 11 bases unmatched. The CDR3 loop reads CSVEDPGSGRPDSYEQYF. In DNA form, the CDR3 reads TGCAGCGTTGAAGATCCGGGTAGCGGGAGGCCCGACTCCTACGAGCAGTACTTC.

The chain couples TRBV29-1 to TRBJ2-3; 10 nucleotides line up with TRBD2. Germline V gene data show CDR1 as SQVTM and CDR2 as ANQGSEA. The V gene end was trimmed by 5 bases and the J gene end by 3 bases; junction bases not matched to a gene: 5. There are 14 residues in the CDR3. CDR3 in DNA: TGCAGCGTTCTCGCTAGCGGGAGAACAGATACGCAGTATTTT. Its translation: CSVLASGRTDTQYF.

The J gene is TRBJ2-5, the V gene TRBV11-2; 7 nucleotides match TRBD1. V shed 1 base and J 8 bases; nucleotides not matched to a gene: 13. The CDR3 contains 16 residues. Per the germline V gene, CDR1 is SGHAT and CDR2 is FQNNGV. CDR3 sequence: CASSLAQGGAGTTQYF. CDR3 nucleotides: TGTGCCAGCAGCTTAGCCCAAGGGGGCGCGGGTACAACCCAGTACTTC.

V gene TRBV19 combines with J gene TRBJ2-2; 7 bases line up with TRBD2. The trim removed 1 base at V and 5 bases at J, leaving 1 base unmatched. Germline-derived CDR1 and CDR2 are LNHDA and SQIVND (reference sequence). This CDR3 has 14 amino acids. The CDR3 DNA follows: TGTGCCAGTAGTATAGTGGGAGGGACCGGGGAGCTGTTTTTT. Protein: CASSIVGGTGELFF.

This clone came up a few times. The CDR3 DNA reads as TGTGCCAGTAACAGACAGGGACTCTCCTACAATGAGCAGTTCTTC. Translating gives CASNRQGLSYNEQFF. V gene TRBV19 combines with J gene TRBJ2-1, with D tentatively TRBD1 (7 bases). This CDR3 region has 15 residues. Germline CDR1 LNHDA, CDR2 SQIVND (reference sequence). V was pared by 7 bases and J by 0 bases, with 13 bases between.

The V and J genes are TRBV30 and TRBJ2-7, with a possible D match to TRBD2 (6 bases). V gave up 4 bases and J gave up 2 bases, with 12 bases separating them. The CDR3 is 13 amino acids. CDR1 is GTSNPN, CDR2 SVGIG, per germline (reference sequence). In nucleotides, the CDR3 is TGTGCCTGGAACACGGAGGGGACCTACGAGCAGTACTTC. Encoded protein: CAWNTEGTYEQYF.

The chain recombines TRBV6-4 with TRBJ2-2; 8 nucleotides match TRBD1. The germline CDR1 and CDR2 sequences are MRHNA and SNTAGT. The V gene end was trimmed by 5 bases and the J gene end by 0 bases; junction bases not matched to a gene: 14. The CDR3 has 19 amino acids. CDR3 DNA: TGTGCCAGCAGTAAGACTGGACAGGGTCCCTTCGCGAACACCGGGGAGCTGTTTTTT. Translated, it gives CASSKTGQGPFANTGELFF.

The V gene is TRBV7-9, the J gene TRBJ2-7; D uncertain. Germline V gene sequence: CDR1 SEHNR, CDR2 FQNEAQ (reference sequence). The CDR3 covers 17 residues. Trimming left V 1 base short and J 2 bases short, with 18 bases between. The CDR3 nucleotides read TGTGCCAGCAGCTTAGGCGACTCCTCCTTTCGTGCCTACGAGCAGTACTTC. Its translation is CASSLGDSSFRAYEQYF.

This chain uses TRBV6-6 with TRBJ2-3; D remains unclear. Germline V gene lookup returns CDR1 MNHNY and CDR2 SVGAGI (reference sequence). The CDR3 is made up of 13 amino acids. The V end lost 4 bases, the J end lost 2 bases, and 7 bases lay between the germline ends. The CDR3: CASSSRYTDTQYF. The CDR3 nucleotides read TGTGCCAGCAGTTCCAGGTACACAGATACGCAGTATTTT.

The V gene is TRBV4-3, the J gene TRBJ2-1, with D possibly matching TRBD1 (6 bases). This CDR3 comprises 16 residues. The ends were cut back, 0 bases at V and 5 bases at J, with 14 bases in the middle. Germline V CDR1 and CDR2: LGHNA, YSLEER. The CDR3 coding sequence is TGCGCCAGCAGCCAAGATTTTTGGGGACACAACAATGAGCAGTTCTTC. Its protein product is CASSQDFWGHNNEQFF.

The V and J genes are TRBV7-9 and TRBJ2-7, with D uncertain. The V end was cut by 1 base, the J end by 0 bases, with 4 bases between. The CDR3 totals 13 residues. Germline values: CDR1 SEHNR, CDR2 FQNEAQ (reference sequence). CDR3 DNA sequence: TGTGCCAGCAGCTTAGTTAGCTCCTACGAGCAGTACTTC. Protein: CASSLVSSYEQYF.

This clone was seen just once. The gene calls are TRBV7-8 and TRBJ2-7; TRBD2 is a possible D gene (5 bases). Deletions cut 4 bases from V and 0 bases from J, with 13 bases between. Germline CDR1 SGHVS, CDR2 FQNEAQ. This CDR3 comprises 15 residues. DNA of the CDR3: TGTGCCAGCAGCTCCTCCGCGGGTAGCTCCTACGAGCAGTACTTC. Its protein product is CASSSSAGSSYEQYF.

The chain links TRBV2 to TRBJ1-2; TRBD1 might be the D (5 bases). Germline V lookup: CDR1 SNHLY, CDR2 FYNNEI. The CDR3 has 14 residues. The V gene lost 4 bases and the J gene lost 8 bases, with 17 bases spanning the gap. CDR3 sequence: CASSVARANEGYTF. The DNA of the CDR3 is TGTGCCAGCAGTGTTGCCAGGGCGAATGAAGGCTACACCTTC.